One T cell receptor (beta chain) is described in this entry. The Seattle patients joined while their infection was active and were tracked longitudinally afterward. The V gene lost 2 bases and the J gene lost 4 bases, with 7 bases spanning the gap. The CDR3 contains 13 residues. CDR1 is LNHDA and CDR2 is SQIVND in the germline V gene (reference sequence). The record originates from a study of blood T cell repertoires in COVID-19. Study in general: Acute and convalescent COVID-19 specimens originated in the United States, Italy and Spain. From T cells, B-cell-depleted T cells, or PBMCs came the material, which was cDNA or gDNA.

As handled by the study authors: Using reference gene primer amplification, nucleated cell counts were estimated. Repertoires were generated with immunoSEQ multiplex PCR, while TCRdb's copy carries only in-frame clones and drops some. The V and J calls and clone size are taken from that table; D and trimming were inferred from the DNA. This sample yields about 200,000 clones, of which roughly 80% are seen a single time; roughly 5.7% belongs to the top ten. The clonotype comes from a woman in her thirties or forties with COVID-19, enrolled during active disease. The chain combines TRBV19 with TRBJ2-3; TRBD1 is a possible D gene (6 bases). The specimen was peripheral blood. CDR3 sequence reads: CASSIRQADTQYF. The DNA for the CDR3 is TGTGCCAGTAGTATAAGACAGGCAGATACGCAGTATTTT.